This TCR beta chain was documented in a study of beta chain features in type 1 diabetes. A single heparinised blood sample, averaging roughly 110 mL, was obtained per donor. Trimming cost V 4 bases and J 4 bases, with 10 bases left between them. This CDR3 comprises 13 residues. CDR1 SNHLY and CDR2 FYNNEI come from the germline V gene. Points from the study as a whole: Lower insertion and higher deletion counts appeared at VDJ junctions in type 1 diabetes patients.

Expressed TCRB transcripts were sequenced because the isolated RNA had all been reverse transcribed beforehand. Assay used: immunoSEQ multiplex PCR; TCRdb lists only in-frame clones, some missing. The sample holds just over 450,000 clones, roughly 31% seen once. Of note for this clone: Its antigen remains unidentified.

The sequenced sample consisted of naive CD4+ T cells from blood. The clonotype comes from a man aged 18 to 29 in good health. This sequence joins TRBV2 and TRBJ2-5, with D maybe TRBD1 (5 bases). CDR3 bases: TGTGCCAGCAGTGGGAACAGGAGAGAGACCCAGTACTTC. This encodes CASSGNRRETQYF. The complete variable domain, with remaining parts taken from reference TRBV2 and TRBJ2-5, reads EPEVTQTPSHQVTQMGQEVILRCVPISNHLYFYWYRQILGQKVEFLVSFYNNEISEKSEIFDDQFSVERPDGSNFTLKIRSTKLEDSAMYFCASSGNRRETQYFGPGTRLLVL.